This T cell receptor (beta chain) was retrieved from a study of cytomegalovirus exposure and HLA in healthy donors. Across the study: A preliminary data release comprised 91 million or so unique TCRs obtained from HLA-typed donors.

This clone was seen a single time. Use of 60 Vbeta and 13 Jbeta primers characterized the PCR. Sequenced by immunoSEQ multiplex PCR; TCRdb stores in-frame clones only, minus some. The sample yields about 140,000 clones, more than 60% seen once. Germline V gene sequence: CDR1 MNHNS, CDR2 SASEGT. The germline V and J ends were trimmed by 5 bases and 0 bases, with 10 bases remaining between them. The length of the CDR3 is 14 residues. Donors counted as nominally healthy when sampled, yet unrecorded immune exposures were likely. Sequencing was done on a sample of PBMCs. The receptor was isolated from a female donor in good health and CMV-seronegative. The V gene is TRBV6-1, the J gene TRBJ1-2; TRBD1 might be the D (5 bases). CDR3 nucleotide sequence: TGTGCCAGCAGTCAGGGTCACACTAACTATGGCTACACCTTC. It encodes CASSQGHTNYGYTF.